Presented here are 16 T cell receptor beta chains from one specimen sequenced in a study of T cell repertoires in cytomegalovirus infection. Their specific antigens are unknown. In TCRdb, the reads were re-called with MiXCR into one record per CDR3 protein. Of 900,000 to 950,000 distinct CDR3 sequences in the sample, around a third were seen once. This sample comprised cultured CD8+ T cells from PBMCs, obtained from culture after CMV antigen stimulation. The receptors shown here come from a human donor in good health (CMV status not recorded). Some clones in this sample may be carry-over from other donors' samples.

As DNA, the CDR3 is TGTGCCAGCAGTTTATTTGAGGGAAGCACAGATACGCAGTATTTT. It translates to CASSLFEGSTDTQYF. This chain uses TRBV28 with TRBJ2-3; perhaps TRBD2 as D (5 bases). The CDR3 runs to 15 residues. With 1 base removed from V and 0 bases from J, the gap between germline ends came to 8 bases. The V gene's germline CDR1 is MDHEN and CDR2 SYDVKM.

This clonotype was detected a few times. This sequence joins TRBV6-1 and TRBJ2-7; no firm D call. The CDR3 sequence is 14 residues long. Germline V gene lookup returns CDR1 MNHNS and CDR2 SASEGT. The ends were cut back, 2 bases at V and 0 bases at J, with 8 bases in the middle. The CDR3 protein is CASSERGTSYEQYF. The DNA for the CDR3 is TGTGCCAGCAGTGAACGCGGCACCTCCTACGAGCAGTACTTC.

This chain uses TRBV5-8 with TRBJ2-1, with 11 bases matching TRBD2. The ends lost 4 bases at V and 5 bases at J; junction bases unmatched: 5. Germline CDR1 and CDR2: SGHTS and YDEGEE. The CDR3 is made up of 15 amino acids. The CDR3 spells CASSMGLAVNNEQFF. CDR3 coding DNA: TGTGCCAGCAGCATGGGACTAGCGGTGAACAATGAGCAGTTCTTC.

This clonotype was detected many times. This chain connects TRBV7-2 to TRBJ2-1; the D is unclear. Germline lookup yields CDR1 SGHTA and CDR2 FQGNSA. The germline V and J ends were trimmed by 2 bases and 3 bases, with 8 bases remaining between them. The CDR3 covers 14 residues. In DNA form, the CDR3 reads TGTGCCAGCAGCTTACGGAGCGTCTACAATGAGCAGTTCTTC. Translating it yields CASSLRSVYNEQFF.

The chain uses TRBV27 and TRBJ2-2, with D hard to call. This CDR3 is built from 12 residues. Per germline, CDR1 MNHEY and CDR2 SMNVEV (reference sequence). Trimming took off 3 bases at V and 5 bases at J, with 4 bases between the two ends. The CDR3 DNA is TGTGCCAGCAGTTTCATAACCGGGGAGCTGTTTTTT. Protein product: CASSFITGELFF.

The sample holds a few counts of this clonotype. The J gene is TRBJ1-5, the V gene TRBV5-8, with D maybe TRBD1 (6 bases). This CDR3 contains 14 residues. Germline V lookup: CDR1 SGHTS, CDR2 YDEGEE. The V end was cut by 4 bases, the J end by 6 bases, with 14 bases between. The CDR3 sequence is CASSPTGSLQPQHF. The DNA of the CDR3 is TGTGCCAGCAGCCCTACAGGGAGCCTTCAGCCCCAGCATTTT.

CDR3 in DNA: TGTGCCAGCAGTGAAAACCAAAGGGAAAATCTATACCCCAAAAACATTCAGTACTTC. Residues: CASSENQRENLYPKNIQYF. The V and J genes are TRBV6-1 and TRBJ2-4; D is undetermined. The CDR3 totals 19 residues. The V and J ends lost 2 bases and 2 bases respectively, with 22 bases between them. Germline V gene lookup returns CDR1 MNHNS and CDR2 SASEGT.

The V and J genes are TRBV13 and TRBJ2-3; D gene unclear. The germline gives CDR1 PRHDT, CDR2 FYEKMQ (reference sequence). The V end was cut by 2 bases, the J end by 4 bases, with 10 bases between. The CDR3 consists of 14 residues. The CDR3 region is CASSLLGPADTQYF. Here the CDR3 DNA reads TGTGCCAGCAGCTTACTAGGTCCGGCAGATACGCAGTATTTT. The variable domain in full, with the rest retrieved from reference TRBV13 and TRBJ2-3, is AAGVIQSPRHLIKEKRETATLKCYPIPRHDTVYWYQQGPGQDPQFLISFYEKMQSDKGSIPDRFSAQQFSDYHSELNMSSLELGDSALYFCASSLLGPADTQYFGPGTRLTVL.

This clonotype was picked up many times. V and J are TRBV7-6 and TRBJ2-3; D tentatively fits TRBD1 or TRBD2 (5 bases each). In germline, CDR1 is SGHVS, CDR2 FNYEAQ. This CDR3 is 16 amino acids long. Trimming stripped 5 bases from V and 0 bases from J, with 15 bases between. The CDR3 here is CASSLSDRASTDTQYF. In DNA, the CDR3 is TGTGCCAGCAGCCTTAGCGACAGAGCTAGCACAGATACGCAGTATTTT. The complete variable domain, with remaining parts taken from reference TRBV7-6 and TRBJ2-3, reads GAGVSQSPRYKVTKRGQDVALRCDPISGHVSLYWYRQALGQGPEFLTYFNYEAQQDKSGLPNDRFSAERPEGSISTLTIQRTEQRDSAMYRCASSLSDRASTDTQYFGPGTRLTVL.

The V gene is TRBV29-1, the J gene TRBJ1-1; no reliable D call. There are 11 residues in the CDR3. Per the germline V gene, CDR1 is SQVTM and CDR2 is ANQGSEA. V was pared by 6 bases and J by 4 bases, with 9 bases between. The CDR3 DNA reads TGCAGCGTCCCCACATTCACTGAAGCTTTCTTT. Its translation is CSVPTFTEAFF.

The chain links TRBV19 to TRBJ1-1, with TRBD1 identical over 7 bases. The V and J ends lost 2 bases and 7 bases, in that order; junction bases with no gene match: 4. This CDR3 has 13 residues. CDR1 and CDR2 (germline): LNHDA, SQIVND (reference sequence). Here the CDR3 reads CASSILGTDEAFF. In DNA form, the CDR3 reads TGTGCCAGTAGTATACTTGGGACAGATGAAGCTTTCTTT.

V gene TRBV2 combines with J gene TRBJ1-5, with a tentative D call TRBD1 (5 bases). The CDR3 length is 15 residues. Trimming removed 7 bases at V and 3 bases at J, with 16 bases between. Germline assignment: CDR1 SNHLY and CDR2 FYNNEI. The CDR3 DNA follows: TGTGCCAGCAATGGACCGGGACGGACCAATCAGCCCCAGCATTTT. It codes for CASNGPGRTNQPQHF. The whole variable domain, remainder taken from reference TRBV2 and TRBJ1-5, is EPEVTQTPSHQVTQMGQEVILRCVPISNHLYFYWYRQILGQKVEFLVSFYNNEISEKSEIFDDQFSVERPDGSNFTLKIRSTKLEDSAMYFCASNGPGRTNQPQHFGDGTRLSIL.

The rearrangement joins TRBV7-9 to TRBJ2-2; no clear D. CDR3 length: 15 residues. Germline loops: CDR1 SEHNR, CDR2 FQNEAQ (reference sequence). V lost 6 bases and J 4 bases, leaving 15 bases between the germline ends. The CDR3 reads CASSARRHLTGELFF. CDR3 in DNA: TGTGCCAGCAGTGCTCGTAGGCACCTCACCGGGGAGCTGTTTTTT.

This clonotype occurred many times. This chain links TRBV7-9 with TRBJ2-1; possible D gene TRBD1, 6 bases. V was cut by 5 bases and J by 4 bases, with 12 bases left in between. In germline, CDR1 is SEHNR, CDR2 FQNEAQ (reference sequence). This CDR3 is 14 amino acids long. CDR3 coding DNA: TGTGCCAGCAGCCAGGACAGCGGTTACAATGAGCAGTTCTTC. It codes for CASSQDSGYNEQFF.

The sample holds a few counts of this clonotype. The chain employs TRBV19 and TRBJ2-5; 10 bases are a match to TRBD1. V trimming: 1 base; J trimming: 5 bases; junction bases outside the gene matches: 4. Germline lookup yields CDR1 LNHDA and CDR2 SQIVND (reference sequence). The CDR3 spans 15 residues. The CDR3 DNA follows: TGTGCCAGTAGTATAGGGACAGGGGGATGGGAGACCCAGTACTTC. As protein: CASSIGTGGWETQYF.

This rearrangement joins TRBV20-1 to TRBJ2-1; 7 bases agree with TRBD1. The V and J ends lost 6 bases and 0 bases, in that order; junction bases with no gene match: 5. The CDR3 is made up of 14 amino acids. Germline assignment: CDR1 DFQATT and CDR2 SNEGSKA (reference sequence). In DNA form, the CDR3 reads TGCAGTGCCCCGGGACAGAGCTCCTACAATGAGCAGTTCTTC. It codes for CSAPGQSSYNEQFF.